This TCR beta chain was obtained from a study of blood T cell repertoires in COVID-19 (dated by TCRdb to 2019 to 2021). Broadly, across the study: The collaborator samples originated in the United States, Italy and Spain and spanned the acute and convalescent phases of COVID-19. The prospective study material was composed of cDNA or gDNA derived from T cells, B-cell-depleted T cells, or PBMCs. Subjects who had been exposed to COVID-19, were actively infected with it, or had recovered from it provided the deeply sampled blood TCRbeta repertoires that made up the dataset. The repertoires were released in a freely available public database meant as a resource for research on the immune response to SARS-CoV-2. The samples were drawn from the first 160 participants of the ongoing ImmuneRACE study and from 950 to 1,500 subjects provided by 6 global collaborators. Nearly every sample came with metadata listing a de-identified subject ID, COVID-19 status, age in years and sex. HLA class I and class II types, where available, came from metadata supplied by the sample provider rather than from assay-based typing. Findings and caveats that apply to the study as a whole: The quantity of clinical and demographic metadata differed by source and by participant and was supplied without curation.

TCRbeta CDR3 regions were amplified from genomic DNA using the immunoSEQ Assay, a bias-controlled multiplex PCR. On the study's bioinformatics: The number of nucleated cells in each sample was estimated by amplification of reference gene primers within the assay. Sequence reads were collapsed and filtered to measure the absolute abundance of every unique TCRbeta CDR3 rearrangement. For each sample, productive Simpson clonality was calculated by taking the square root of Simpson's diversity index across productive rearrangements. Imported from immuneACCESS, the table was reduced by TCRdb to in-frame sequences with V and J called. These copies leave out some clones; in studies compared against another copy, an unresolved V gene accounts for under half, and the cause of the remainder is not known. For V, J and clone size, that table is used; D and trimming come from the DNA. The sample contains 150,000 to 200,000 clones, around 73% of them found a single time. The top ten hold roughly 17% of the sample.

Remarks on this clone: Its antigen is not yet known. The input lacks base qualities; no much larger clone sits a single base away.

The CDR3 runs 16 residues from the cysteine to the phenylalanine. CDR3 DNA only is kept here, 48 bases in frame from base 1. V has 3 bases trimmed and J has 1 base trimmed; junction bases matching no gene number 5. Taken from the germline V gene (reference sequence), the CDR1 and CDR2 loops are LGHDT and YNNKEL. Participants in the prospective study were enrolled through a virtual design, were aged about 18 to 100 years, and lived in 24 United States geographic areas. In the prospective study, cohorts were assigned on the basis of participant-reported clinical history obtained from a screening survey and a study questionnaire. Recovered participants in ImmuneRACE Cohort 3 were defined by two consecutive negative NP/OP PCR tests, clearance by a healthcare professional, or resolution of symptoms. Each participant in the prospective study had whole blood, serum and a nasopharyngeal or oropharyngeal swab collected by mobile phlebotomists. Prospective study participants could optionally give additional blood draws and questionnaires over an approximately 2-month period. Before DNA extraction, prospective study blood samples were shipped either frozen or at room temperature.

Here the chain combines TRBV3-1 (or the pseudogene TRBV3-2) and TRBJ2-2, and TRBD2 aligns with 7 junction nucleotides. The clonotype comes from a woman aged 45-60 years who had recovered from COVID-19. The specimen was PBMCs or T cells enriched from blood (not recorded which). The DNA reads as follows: TGTGCCAGCAGCCAGACTAGCTCCGTGAACACCGGGGAGCTGTTTTTT. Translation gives CASSQTSSVNTGELFF.